The 16 T cell receptor beta chains presented below share a single source sample, sequenced in a study of cytomegalovirus exposure and HLA in healthy donors. PCR amplification relied on 60 Vbeta primers (plus 13 Jbeta primers). Assay: immunoSEQ multiplex PCR; the TCRdb copy retains only in-frame clones and omits some. The sample holds about 130,000 clones; 81% are singletons and the top ten take 4%. The sample consisted of PBMCs. All receptors come from a man younger than 35 in good health and CMV-seropositive.

This sequence joins TRBV6-6 and TRBJ1-5; D is uncertain. The germline V and J ends were trimmed by 0 bases and 6 bases, with 9 bases remaining between them. The CDR3 covers 14 residues. The germline V gene has CDR1 MNHNY and CDR2 SVGAGI (reference sequence). The CDR3 nucleotides read TGTGCCAGCAGTTACTCTCGGAGGGCTCAGCCCCAGCATTTT. This encodes CASSYSRRAQPQHF.

The rearrangement joins TRBV7-2 to TRBJ2-5, with a tentative D call TRBD2 (5 bases). The germline CDR1 and CDR2 sequences are SGHTA and FQGNSA. This CDR3 is 13 amino acids long. Trimming left V 2 bases short and J 5 bases short, with 9 bases between. CDR3 amino acids: CASSLSSAETQYF. The CDR3 region has the DNA TGTGCCAGCAGCTTAAGTAGCGCGGAGACCCAGTACTTC. The complete variable domain, with remaining parts taken from reference TRBV7-2 and TRBJ2-5, reads GAGVSQSPSNKVTEKGKDVELRCDPISGHTALYWYRQSLGQGLEFLIYFQGNSAPDKSGLPSDRFSAERTGGSVSTLTIQRTQQEDSAVYLCASSLSSAETQYFGPGTRLLVL.

This clone has just a few counts. V usage is TRBV6-1 and J usage is TRBJ1-2, with D maybe TRBD1 (6 bases). CDR1 and CDR2 from the germline V gene are MNHNS and SASEGT. The CDR3 contains 16 residues. V shed 3 bases and J shed 8 bases, with 22 bases lying between them. The CDR3 loop reads CASSDPGHGEPPGYTF. CDR3 sequence (DNA): TGTGCCAGCAGTGACCCGGGACACGGAGAACCCCCCGGCTACACCTTC.

This chain connects TRBV7-2 to TRBJ1-2; TRBD1 is a possible D gene (5 bases). Trimming took off 2 bases at V and 4 bases at J, with 23 bases between the two ends. In germline, CDR1 is SGHTA, CDR2 FQGNSA. This CDR3 is 18 amino acids long. The DNA for the CDR3 is TGTGCCAGCAGCTTACATAGCCCGGCGAGCGGGGCTCGCTATGGCTACACCTTC. The encoded protein is CASSLHSPASGARYGYTF.

There are a few counts of this clone. The chain combines TRBV7-2 with TRBJ1-1; 7 bases agree with TRBD1. From germline, CDR1 is SGHTA and CDR2 FQGNSA. The CDR3 totals 14 residues. V lost 9 bases to trimming and J lost 4 bases; unmatched junction nucleotides: 11. The CDR3 region has the DNA TGTGCCAGTAAATCCCAGGGGGTGAGCACTGAAGCTTTCTTT. It yields the protein CASKSQGVSTEAFF.

The chain uses TRBV7-6 and TRBJ1-1; TRBD1 matches 8 bases. With V trimmed by 5 bases and J by 7 bases, 6 bases remained unmatched. The CDR3 covers 13 residues. Germline CDR1 and CDR2: SGHVS and FNYEAQ. CDR3 bases: TGTGCCAGCAGCCCACGACAGGGGATTGAAGCTTTCTTT. Encoded protein: CASSPRQGIEAFF.

This chain connects TRBV7-2 to TRBJ2-7; D might be TRBD1 (5 bases). V was pared by 5 bases and J by 3 bases, with 14 bases between. CDR1 is SGHTA and CDR2 is FQGNSA in the germline V gene. The CDR3 has 14 residues. The CDR3 bases are TGTGCCAGCAGCCTCAGGGTGAAGAACTACGAGCAGTACTTC. It specifies CASSLRVKNYEQYF.

The V gene is TRBV7-9, the J gene TRBJ2-7, with 7 bases lining up with TRBD1. The CDR3 loop spans 14 amino acids. V was pared by 4 bases and J by 6 bases, with 9 bases of the junction left unmatched. Germline CDR1 reads SEHNR; CDR2 reads FQNEAQ (reference sequence). The CDR3 region has the DNA TGTGCCAGCAGCTCCGAAGACAGGGATGTCGAGCAGTACTTC. Residues: CASSSEDRDVEQYF.

There are many counts of this clone. CDR3 sequence: CASTVGQGGTGELFF. The CDR3 bases are TGTGCCAGCACCGTAGGACAGGGAGGAACCGGGGAGCTGTTTTTT. The V gene is TRBV5-5, the J gene TRBJ2-2, with 8 bases matching TRBD1. The CDR3 is 15 residues long. Losses at the gene ends were 6 bases for V and 5 bases for J; bases not matched to a gene: 9. Per the germline V gene, CDR1 is SGHKS and CDR2 is YYEKEE (reference sequence).

V usage is TRBV19 and J usage is TRBJ2-3; 7 bases are shared with TRBD1. Germline V gene lookup returns CDR1 LNHDA and CDR2 SQIVND (reference sequence). The V segment lost 3 bases and the J segment 0 bases; nucleotides outside the gene matches: 6. The CDR3 runs to 16 residues. The CDR3, as DNA: TGTGCCAGTAGTATCGACAGGGCCTCTAGCACAGATACGCAGTATTTT. Protein product: CASSIDRASSTDTQYF. Together with reference TRBV19 and TRBJ2-3, the CDR3 gives the full variable domain: DGGITQSPKYLFRKEGQNVTLSCEQNLNHDAMYWYRQDPGQGLRLIYYSQIVNDFQKGDIAEGYSVSREKKESFPLTVTSAQKNPTAFYLCASSIDRASSTDTQYFGPGTRLTVL.

On this clone: One junction end disagrees with the germline gene, perhaps due to a read error. The rearrangement joins TRBV7-7 to TRBJ2-2, with a possible D match to TRBD2 (6 bases). CDR3 size: 16 residues. In germline, CDR1 is SSHAT, CDR2 FNYEAQ (reference sequence). CDR3 sequence: CASSLEAGINTGELFF. In nucleotides, the CDR3 is TGTGCTAGCAGCTTAGAGGCGGGGATAAACACCGGGGAGCTGTTTTTT.

V and J are TRBV29-1 and TRBJ2-7; 12 bases fit TRBD2. CDR1 and CDR2 from the germline V gene are SQVTM and ANQGSEA. CDR3 length equals 15 residues. V lost 3 bases to trimming and J lost 6 bases; unmatched junction nucleotides: 9. The CDR3 sequence is CSVEELAGGMGEQYF. CDR3 DNA sequence: TGCAGCGTTGAGGAGCTAGCGGGAGGGATGGGCGAGCAGTACTTC.

This rearrangement joins TRBV9 to TRBJ2-7, with a tentative D call TRBD2 (5 bases). The CDR3 totals 16 residues. Trimming shortened V by 1 base and J by 3 bases, and 17 bases separated the two germline ends. Germline-derived CDR1 and CDR2 are SGDLS and YYNGEE. The CDR3, as DNA: TGTGCCAGCAGCGTAAACCCCGGGGAAGGAGACTACGAGCAGTACTTC. It is translated as CASSVNPGEGDYEQYF.

The chain joins TRBV7-2 to TRBJ2-7; D remains unclear. The CDR3 is 12 amino acids. CDR1 and CDR2 (germline): SGHTA, FQGNSA. Trimming pared 7 bases from V and 2 bases from J, leaving 9 bases between. The CDR3 sequence: CASTRRPYEQYF. DNA of the CDR3: TGTGCCAGCACGAGGCGACCCTACGAGCAGTACTTC.

The J gene is TRBJ2-5, the V gene TRBV12-5, with TRBD1 matching over 8 bases. This CDR3 has 14 residues. Trimming removed 5 bases from V and 1 base from J; junction bases left unmatched: 3. CDR1 and CDR2 (germline): LGHNT, FRNRAP. CDR3: CASGNDRGQETQYF. CDR3 nucleotides: TGTGCTAGTGGTAATGACAGGGGCCAAGAGACCCAGTACTTC.

This clone was picked up a small number of times. J is TRBJ1-2 and V is TRBV14; no clear D gene. Trimming took off 1 base at V and 5 bases at J, with 8 bases between the two ends. CDR3 length equals 13 residues. In germline, CDR1 is SGHDN, CDR2 FVKESK. The CDR3 loop is CASSQVGEYGYTF. The CDR3 DNA sequence: TGTGCCAGCAGCCAAGTGGGAGAATATGGCTACACCTTC.